Each of the 7 T cell receptor beta chains below was sequenced from the same sample in a study. TCRdb reprocessed the 5' RACE reads via MiXCR and lists one record per CDR3 protein. The sample carries around 300 distinct CDR3 sequences, 6.5% to 9% recorded once. Input material: effector memory T cells from blood PBMCs. As to subset: effector memory CD4+ T cells. The receptor set was obtained from a male donor with HIV.

This clonotype has a handful of counts. The rearrangement uses TRBV12-3 or TRBV12-4 and TRBJ2-2, with 7 nucleotides matching TRBD1. The CDR3 covers 13 residues. V shed 6 bases and J 6 bases; nucleotides not matched to a gene: 4. The CDR3 DNA reads as TGTGCCAGCAGGCACAGGGGTTCCGGGGAGCTGTTTTTT. Amino acid sequence: CASRHRGSGELFF.

By proportion, this clonotype is medium-sized. The chain combines TRBV29-1 with TRBJ1-5, with D unresolved. Germline lookup yields CDR1 SQVTM and CDR2 ANQGSEA. This CDR3 spans 12 amino acids. V was trimmed by 5 bases and J by 0 bases, leaving 5 bases between them. CDR3 coding DNA: TGCAGCGTTACTACTAGCAATCAGCCCCAGCATTTT. Its protein product is CSVTTSNQPQHF.

By its share, this clonotype is medium-sized. This chain connects TRBV30 to TRBJ2-7, with D uncertain. This CDR3 region has 15 residues. CDR1 and CDR2 from the germline V gene are GTSNPN and SVGIG (reference sequence). V gave up 2 bases and J gave up 0 bases, with 14 bases separating them. CDR3 DNA sequence: TGTGCCTGGAGTCCTGAATTCAGGAGCTCCTACGAGCAGTACTTC. It yields the protein CAWSPEFRSSYEQYF. Variable domain in full (rest from reference TRBV30 and TRBJ2-7): SQTIHQWPATLVQPVGSPLSLECTVEGTSNPNLYWYRQAAGRGLQLLFYSVGIGQISSEVPQNLSASRPQDRQFILSSKKLLLSDSGFYLCAWSPEFRSSYEQYFGPGTRLTVT.

V and J are TRBV2 and TRBJ1-4; TRBD1 aligns across 7 bases. Germline V CDR1 and CDR2: SNHLY, FYNNEI. The CDR3 runs to 14 residues. V lost 4 bases to trimming and J lost 4 bases; unmatched junction nucleotides: 3. This CDR3 is CASSARGSNEKLFF. For the CDR3, the DNA is TGTGCCAGCAGTGCCAGGGGGAGTAATGAAAAACTGTTTTTT. Variable domain in full (rest from reference TRBV2 and TRBJ1-4): EPEVTQTPSHQVTQMGQEVILRCVPISNHLYFYWYRQILGQKVEFLVSFYNNEISEKSEIFDDQFSVERPDGSNFTLKIRSTKLEDSAMYFCASSARGSNEKLFFGSGTQLSVL.

This clonotype is judged hyperexpanded. This rearrangement joins TRBV12-3 or TRBV12-4 to TRBJ1-2, with a possible D match to TRBD1 (5 bases). V was shortened by 4 bases and J by 4 bases, with 10 bases between the two germline ends. CDR3 length equals 13 residues. CDR3 sequence reads: CASSSSTGYGYTF. The CDR3 nucleotides are TGTGCCAGCAGTTCATCTACAGGCTATGGCTACACCTTC.

By proportion, this clonotype is medium-sized. The chain carries TRBV12-3 or TRBV12-4 and TRBJ2-5, with D perhaps matching TRBD1 (6 bases). The CDR3 length is 13 residues. The V end lost 5 bases, the J end lost 6 bases, and 13 bases lay between the germline ends. The CDR3 sequence is CASSDRLIQTQYF. Written as DNA, the CDR3 is TGTGCCAGCAGTGACAGGTTGATTCAGACCCAGTACTTC.

This chain links TRBV7-8 with TRBJ2-5; the D gene is possibly TRBD1 (6 bases). The V and J ends lost 5 bases and 6 bases respectively, with 16 bases between them. CDR3 size: 14 residues. Germline V CDR1 and CDR2: SGHVS, FQNEAQ. CDR3 in DNA: TGTGCCAGCAGCGCGCACAGGGCCCGTCAGACCCAGTACTTC. Translating it yields CASSAHRARQTQYF.